This TCR beta chain is drawn from a study of human T cells and chemical hapten exposure. About the study: Small pooled library volume differences chiefly drove per-sample TCR yield variation.

In the library, unique molecular identifiers were attached to individual cDNA molecules. Per the study methods: Counting gave a median of about 89,000 TCRs per sample, with values ranging from about 23,224 to 690,600. MiXCR, run by TCRdb on the 5' RACE reads, gives a single entry per CDR3 protein. TCRdb's processing, not the study's, gives the V and J calls here. The sample carries roughly 81,000 distinct CDR3 sequences, roughly 7.7% recorded once. CDR1 and CDR2 from the germline V gene are KGHSH and LQKENI. Trimming left V 0 bases short and J 4 bases short, with 2 bases between. This CDR3 comprises 12 residues. Blood, whole and unfractionated, served as the source for total RNA extraction. Study-wide findings and caveats: Those TCRs sitting above 1 in 1000 frequency stayed the same with DPC sensitization.

This clonotype was picked up many times. Its antigen remains unknown. The chain links TRBV18 to TRBJ2-3; D ambiguous. The receptor comes from a male donor in good health. CDR3 in DNA: TGTGCCAGCTCACCACCGGCAGATACGCAGTATTTT. The encoded protein is CASSPPADTQYF. The entire variable domain, with the rest obtained from reference TRBV18 and TRBJ2-3, is as follows: NAGVMQNPRHLVRRRGQEARLRCSPMKGHSHVYWYRQLPEEGLKFMVYLQKENIIDESGMPKERFSAEFPKEGPSILRIQQVVRGDSAAYFCASSPPADTQYFGPGTRLTVL.